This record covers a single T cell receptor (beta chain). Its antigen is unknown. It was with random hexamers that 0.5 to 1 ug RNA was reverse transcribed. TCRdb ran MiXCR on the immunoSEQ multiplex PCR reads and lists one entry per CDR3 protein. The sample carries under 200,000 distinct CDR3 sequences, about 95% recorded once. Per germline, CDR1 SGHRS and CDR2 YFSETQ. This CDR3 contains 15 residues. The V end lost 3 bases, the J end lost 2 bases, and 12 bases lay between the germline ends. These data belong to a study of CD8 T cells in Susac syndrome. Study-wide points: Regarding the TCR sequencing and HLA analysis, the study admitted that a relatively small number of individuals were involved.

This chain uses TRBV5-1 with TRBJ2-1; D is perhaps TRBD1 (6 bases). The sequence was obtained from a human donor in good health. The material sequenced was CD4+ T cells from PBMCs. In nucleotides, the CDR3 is TGCGCCAGCAGCTCCGGGACACCAGCCTACAATGAGCAGTTCTTC. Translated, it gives CASSSGTPAYNEQFF.